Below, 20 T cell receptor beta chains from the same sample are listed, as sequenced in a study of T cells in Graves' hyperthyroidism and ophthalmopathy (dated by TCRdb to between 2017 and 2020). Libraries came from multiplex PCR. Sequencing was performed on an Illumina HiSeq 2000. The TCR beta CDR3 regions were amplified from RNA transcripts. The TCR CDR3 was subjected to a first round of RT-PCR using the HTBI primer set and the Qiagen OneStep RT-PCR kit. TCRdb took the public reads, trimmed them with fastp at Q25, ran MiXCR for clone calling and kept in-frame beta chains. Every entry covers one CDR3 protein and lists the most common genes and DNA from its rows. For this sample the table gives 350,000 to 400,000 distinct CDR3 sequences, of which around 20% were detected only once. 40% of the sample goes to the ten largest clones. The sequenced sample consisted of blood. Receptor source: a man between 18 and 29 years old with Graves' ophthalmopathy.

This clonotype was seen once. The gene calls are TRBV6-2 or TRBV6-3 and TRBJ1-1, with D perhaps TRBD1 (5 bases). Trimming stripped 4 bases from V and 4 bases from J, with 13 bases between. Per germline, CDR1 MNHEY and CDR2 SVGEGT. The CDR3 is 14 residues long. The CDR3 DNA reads TGTGCCAGCAGTTGGGACGGGTTAGGCACTGAAGCTTTCTTT. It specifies CASSWDGLGTEAFF.

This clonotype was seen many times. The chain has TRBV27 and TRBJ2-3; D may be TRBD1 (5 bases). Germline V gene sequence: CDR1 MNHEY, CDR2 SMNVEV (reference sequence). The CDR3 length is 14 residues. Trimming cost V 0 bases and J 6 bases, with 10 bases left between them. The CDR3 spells CASSLSMTVDTQYF. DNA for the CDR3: TGTGCCAGCAGTTTATCGATGACAGTCGATACGCAGTATTTT.

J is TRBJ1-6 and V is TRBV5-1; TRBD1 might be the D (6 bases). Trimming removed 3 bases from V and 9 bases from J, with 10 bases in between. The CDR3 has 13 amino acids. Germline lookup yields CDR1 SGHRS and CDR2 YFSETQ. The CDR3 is CASSSQGPSPLHF. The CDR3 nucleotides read TGCGCCAGCAGCTCCCAGGGGCCTTCACCCCTCCACTTT.

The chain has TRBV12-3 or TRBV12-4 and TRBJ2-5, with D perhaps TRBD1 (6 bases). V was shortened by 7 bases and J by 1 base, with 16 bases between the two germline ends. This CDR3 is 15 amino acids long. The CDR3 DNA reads TGTGCCAGCACCACCAGGGGACCGCTCCAAGAGACCCAGTACTTC. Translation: CASTTRGPLQETQYF.

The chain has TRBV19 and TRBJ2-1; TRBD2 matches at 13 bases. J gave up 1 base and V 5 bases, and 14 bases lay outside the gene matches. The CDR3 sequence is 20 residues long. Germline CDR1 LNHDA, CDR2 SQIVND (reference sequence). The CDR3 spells CASSLNPGLAGPRSYNEQFF. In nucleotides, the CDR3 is TGTGCCAGTAGTCTAAATCCGGGACTAGCGGGGCCCAGGTCCTACAATGAGCAGTTCTTC.

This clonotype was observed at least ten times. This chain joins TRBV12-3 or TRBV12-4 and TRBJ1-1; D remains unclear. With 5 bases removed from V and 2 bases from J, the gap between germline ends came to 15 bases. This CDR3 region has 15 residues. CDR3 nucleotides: TGTGCCAGCAGTCTCCGGCAGCTATACAACACTGAAGCTTTCTTT. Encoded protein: CASSLRQLYNTEAFF.

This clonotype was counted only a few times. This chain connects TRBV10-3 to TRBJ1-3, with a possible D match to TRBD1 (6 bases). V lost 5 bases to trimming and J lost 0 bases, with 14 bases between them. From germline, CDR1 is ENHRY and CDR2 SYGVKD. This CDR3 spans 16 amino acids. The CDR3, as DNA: TGTGCCATCAGTAAAAGGCAGGGGTTCTCTGGAAACACCATATATTTT. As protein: CAISKRQGFSGNTIYF.

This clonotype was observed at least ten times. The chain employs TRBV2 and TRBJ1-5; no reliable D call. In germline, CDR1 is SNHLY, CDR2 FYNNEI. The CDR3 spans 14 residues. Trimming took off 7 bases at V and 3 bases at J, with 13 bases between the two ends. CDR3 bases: TGTGCCAGCACTTGGACCCAAAACAATCAGCCCCAGCATTTT. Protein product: CASTWTQNNQPQHF.

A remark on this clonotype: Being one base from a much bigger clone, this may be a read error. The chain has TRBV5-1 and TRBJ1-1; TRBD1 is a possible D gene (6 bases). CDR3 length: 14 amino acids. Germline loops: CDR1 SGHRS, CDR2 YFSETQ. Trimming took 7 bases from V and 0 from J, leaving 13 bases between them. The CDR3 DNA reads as TGCGCCAGCGGCACCGGGACAATGAACACTGAAGCTTTCTTT. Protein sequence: CASGTGTMNTEAFF.

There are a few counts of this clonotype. The CDR3 sequence is CASSLAVPGVGGETQYF. The CDR3 DNA reads TGTGCCAGCAGCTTGGCCGTTCCGGGGGTAGGTGGAGAGACCCAGTACTTC. The rearrangement joins TRBV5-5 to TRBJ2-5, with D possibly TRBD2 on 6 matching bases. Germline loops: CDR1 SGHKS, CDR2 YYEKEE (reference sequence). This CDR3 has 17 residues. The V end lost 0 bases, the J end lost 4 bases, and 19 bases lay between the germline ends.

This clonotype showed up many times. This chain's CDR3 is CASTSGAMVNTEAFF. CDR3 nucleotide sequence: TGTGCCAGCACCTCAGGGGCGATGGTGAACACTGAAGCTTTCTTT. The chain combines TRBV6-1 with TRBJ1-1; TRBD1 is a possible D gene (6 bases). Trimming removed 7 bases from V and 0 bases from J, with 15 bases in between. The CDR3 runs 15 residues. The V gene's germline CDR1 is MNHNS and CDR2 SASEGT.

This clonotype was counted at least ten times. The CDR3 loop reads CAISRGGGYEQYF. Here the CDR3 DNA reads TGTGCCATCAGTCGCGGGGGGGGGTACGAGCAGTACTTC. The J gene is TRBJ2-7, the V gene TRBV10-3; 9 nucleotides align to TRBD2. The CDR3 totals 13 residues. CDR1 is ENHRY and CDR2 is SYGVKD in the germline V gene. The junction had 3 bases not matched to a gene; V was cut back by 5 bases and J by 4 bases.

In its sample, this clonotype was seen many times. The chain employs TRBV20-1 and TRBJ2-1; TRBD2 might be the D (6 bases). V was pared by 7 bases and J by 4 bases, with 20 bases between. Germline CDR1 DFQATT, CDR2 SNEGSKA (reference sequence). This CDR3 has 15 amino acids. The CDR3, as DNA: TGCAGTGTTCCAGGGACTGTCCATGGTTACAATGAGCAGTTCTTC. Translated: CSVPGTVHGYNEQFF.

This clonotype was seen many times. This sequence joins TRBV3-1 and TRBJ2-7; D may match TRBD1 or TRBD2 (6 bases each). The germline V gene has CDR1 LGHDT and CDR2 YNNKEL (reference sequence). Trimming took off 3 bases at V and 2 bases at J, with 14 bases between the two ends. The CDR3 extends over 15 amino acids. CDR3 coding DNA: TGTGCCAGCAGCCATCGCAGGGGAGGCGCCTACGAGCAGTACTTC. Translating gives CASSHRRGGAYEQYF.

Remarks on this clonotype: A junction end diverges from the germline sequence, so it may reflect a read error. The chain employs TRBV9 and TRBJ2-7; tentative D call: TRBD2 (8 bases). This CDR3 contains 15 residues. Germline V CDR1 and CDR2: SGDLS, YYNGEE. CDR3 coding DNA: TGTGCCAGCAGCGTCGGGGGGGGGACAGCTTACGGGCAGTACTTC. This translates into CASSVGGGTAYGQYF.

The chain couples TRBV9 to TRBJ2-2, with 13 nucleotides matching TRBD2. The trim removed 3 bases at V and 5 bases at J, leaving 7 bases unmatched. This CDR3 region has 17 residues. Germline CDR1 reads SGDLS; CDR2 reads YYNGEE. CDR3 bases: TGTGCCAGCAGCGGCGGCGGACTAGCGGGGGAGACCGGGGAGCTGTTTTTT. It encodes CASSGGGLAGETGELFF.

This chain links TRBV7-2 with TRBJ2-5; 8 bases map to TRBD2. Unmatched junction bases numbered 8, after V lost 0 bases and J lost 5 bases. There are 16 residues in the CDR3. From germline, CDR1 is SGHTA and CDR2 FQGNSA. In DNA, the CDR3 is TGTGCCAGCAGCTTAGCTAGCGGGGTGATGGGGGAGACCCAGTACTTC. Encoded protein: CASSLASGVMGETQYF.

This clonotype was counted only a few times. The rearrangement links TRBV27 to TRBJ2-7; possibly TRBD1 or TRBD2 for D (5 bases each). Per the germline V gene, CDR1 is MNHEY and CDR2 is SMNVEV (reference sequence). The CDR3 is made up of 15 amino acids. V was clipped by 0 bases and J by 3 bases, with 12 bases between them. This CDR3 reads CASSLSGTDFYEQYF. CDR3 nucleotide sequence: TGTGCCAGCAGTTTATCTGGGACGGATTTCTACGAGCAGTACTTC.

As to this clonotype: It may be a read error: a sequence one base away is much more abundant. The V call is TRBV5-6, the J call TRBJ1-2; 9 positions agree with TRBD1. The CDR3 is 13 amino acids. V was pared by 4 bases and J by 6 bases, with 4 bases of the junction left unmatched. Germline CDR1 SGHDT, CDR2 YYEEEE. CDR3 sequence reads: CASSPGQGDGYTF. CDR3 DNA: TGTGCCAGCAGCCCGGGACAGGGAGATGGCTACACCTTC.

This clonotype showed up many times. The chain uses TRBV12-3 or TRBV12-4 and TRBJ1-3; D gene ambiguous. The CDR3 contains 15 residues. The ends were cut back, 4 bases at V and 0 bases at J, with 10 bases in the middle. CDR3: CASSSQLHSGNTIYF. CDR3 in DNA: TGTGCCAGCAGTTCACAGCTTCACTCTGGAAACACCATATATTTT.